What follows is one T cell receptor (beta chain) and its context. The antigen is not known. These data are taken from a study of OX40 agonist ivuxolimab in advanced cancers. Notes on the study in general: At 0.1 to 3.0 mg/kg and by week 6, clonal expansion occurred in CD4+ and CD8+ blood T cells.

The data were produced by immunoSEQ multiplex PCR, yet TCRdb's version contains in-frame clones alone and is incomplete. The sample has approximately 39,000 clones, 65% to 85% seen once. This CDR3 region has 15 residues. Germline-derived CDR1 and CDR2 are MNHEY and SMNVEV (reference sequence). Trimming took 3 bases from V and 2 from J; bases not matched to a gene: 2. This TCR derives from an adult with an advanced solid tumor such as melanoma, head and neck, liver or kidney cancer. The specimen was CD4+ or CD8+ T cells sorted from blood, collected in a trial of the OX40 agonist ivuxolimab. This chain connects TRBV27 to TRBJ2-3, with 10 nucleotides matching TRBD2. The CDR3 nucleotides are TGTGCCAGCAGTTTTGGGACTAGCGACACAGATACGCAGTATTTT. Amino acid sequence: CASSFGTSDTDTQYF.